The 15 T cell receptor beta chains below come from one sample, sequenced in a study of T cells in localized non-small cell lung cancer. Clones were read by immunoSEQ multiplex PCR, and TCRdb kept only the in-frame ones, dropping some. The table has about 52,000 clones, around 87% seen once; the top ten hold about 17%. The input for sequencing was PBMCs, taken before any cancer treatment. The receptors stem from a female donor with stage II lung adenocarcinoma.

This chain links TRBV19 with TRBJ1-1; 9 nucleotides match TRBD1. Germline values: CDR1 LNHDA, CDR2 SQIVND (reference sequence). V lost 3 bases and J lost 6; bases outside the gene matches: 5. CDR3 length: 14 amino acids. CDR3 region: CASSIQDRGAEAFF. CDR3 sequence (DNA): TGTGCCAGTAGTATCCAGGACAGGGGCGCTGAAGCTTTCTTT.

This chain joins TRBV19 and TRBJ2-5; no clear D gene. The germline V and J ends were trimmed by 5 bases and 4 bases, with 8 bases remaining between them. The CDR3 has 12 residues. CDR1 LNHDA and CDR2 SQIVND come from the germline V gene (reference sequence). This chain's CDR3 is CASSPGLETQYF. The CDR3 DNA is TGTGCCAGTAGTCCTGGGTTAGAGACCCAGTACTTC.

The chain employs TRBV18 and TRBJ2-5; TRBD1 matches 10 bases. Germline CDR1 is KGHSH and CDR2 is LQKENI. CDR3 length equals 15 residues. The J segment lost 2 bases and the V segment lost 6 bases, leaving 6 bases of the junction unmatched. The CDR3 sequence: CASSLGQGIQETQYF. DNA of the CDR3: TGTGCCAGCTCGCTGGGACAGGGGATTCAAGAGACCCAGTACTTC.

The chain links TRBV5-1 to TRBJ2-1, with 10 bases lining up with TRBD2. Trimming cost V 5 bases and J 8 bases; bases outside gene matches: 10. Germline V lookup: CDR1 SGHRS, CDR2 YFSETQ. This CDR3 is 15 amino acids long. DNA for the CDR3: TGCGCCAGCAGGGAAACTAGCGGGGAGGGAGATGAGCAGTTCTTC. Translating it yields CASRETSGEGDEQFF.

This clone came up a few times. The rearrangement uses TRBV2 and TRBJ1-2; no definite D call. The V end was cut by 3 bases, the J end by 5 bases, with 16 bases between. Germline CDR1 and CDR2: SNHLY and FYNNEI. The CDR3 loop spans 15 amino acids. The CDR3 loop is CASSDRTSRLYGYTF. The CDR3 DNA follows: TGTGCCAGCAGTGACAGGACCAGTCGTTTATATGGCTACACCTTC. Using reference TRBV2 and TRBJ1-2 for the parts outside the CDR3, the full variable domain is EPEVTQTPSHQVTQMGQEVILRCVPISNHLYFYWYRQILGQKVEFLVSFYNNEISEKSEIFDDQFSVERPDGSNFTLKIRSTKLEDSAMYFCASSDRTSRLYGYTFGSGTRLTVV.

This chain joins TRBV11-1 and TRBJ2-5, with 11 bases aligning to TRBD2. This CDR3 has 19 residues. The ends lost 5 bases at V and 3 bases at J; junction bases unmatched: 17. Germline values: CDR1 SGHAT, CDR2 FQDESV (reference sequence). CDR3 residues: CASSLGWAPSGGSEETQYF. CDR3 sequence (DNA): TGTGCCAGCAGCCTAGGGTGGGCCCCTAGCGGGGGGTCGGAAGAGACCCAGTACTTC.

V and J are TRBV2 and TRBJ2-3; D is undetermined. The CDR3 covers 14 residues. Deletions cut 4 bases from V and 6 bases from J, with 14 bases between. Germline CDR1 reads SNHLY; CDR2 reads FYNNEI. The CDR3 DNA reads TGTGCCAGCAGTGTCCGCCCCATATCGGATACGCAGTATTTT. Protein: CASSVRPISDTQYF. Full variable domain (remainder filled in from reference TRBV2 and TRBJ2-3): EPEVTQTPSHQVTQMGQEVILRCVPISNHLYFYWYRQILGQKVEFLVSFYNNEISEKSEIFDDQFSVERPDGSNFTLKIRSTKLEDSAMYFCASSVRPISDTQYFGPGTRLTVL.

The chain combines TRBV13 with TRBJ2-7, with TRBD1 identical over 8 bases. V gave up 6 bases and J gave up 6 bases; unmatched junction bases: 7. This CDR3 is built from 13 residues. CDR1 and CDR2 (germline): PRHDT, FYEKMQ (reference sequence). The CDR3 coding sequence is TGTGCCAGCAGTCCCGGACAGGGCATCGAGCAGTACTTC. Its protein is CASSPGQGIEQYF.

The J gene is TRBJ1-4, the V gene TRBV5-1; a weak D match, TRBD1 (5 bases). Germline CDR1 reads SGHRS; CDR2 reads YFSETQ. The CDR3 is made up of 17 amino acids. V dropped 2 bases and J dropped 4 bases, with 18 bases sitting between them. This CDR3 reads CASSLLPMGEINEKLFF. The CDR3, as DNA: TGCGCCAGCAGCTTACTCCCGATGGGGGAAATTAATGAAAAACTGTTTTTT.

The rearrangement uses TRBV6-1 and TRBJ1-6; D might be TRBD1 (6 bases). Trimming took 10 bases from V and 7 from J, leaving 14 bases between them. The germline V gene encodes CDR1 MNHNS and CDR2 SASEGT. The CDR3 spans 13 residues. As DNA, the CDR3 is TGTGCCATTACGAGGACAGACAATTCACCCCTCCACTTT. Translating gives CAITRTDNSPLHF.

The chain carries TRBV2 and TRBJ1-5; 10 nucleotides match TRBD1. V shed 4 bases and J 3 bases; nucleotides not matched to a gene: 3. The CDR3 totals 15 residues. Per germline, CDR1 SNHLY and CDR2 FYNNEI. The CDR3 coding sequence is TGTGCCAGCAGTGCGGGGACAGGGGTCAATCAGCCCCAGCATTTT. Translated, it gives CASSAGTGVNQPQHF.

This sequence joins TRBV7-2 and TRBJ1-1; the D is unclear. The CDR3 loop spans 14 amino acids. Germline CDR1 reads SGHTA; CDR2 reads FQGNSA. V lost 7 bases, J lost 0 bases, and 12 bases lay in between. CDR3 DNA sequence: TGTGCCAGCACCCTCGGCCAGCTGAACACTGAAGCTTTCTTT. This translates into CASTLGQLNTEAFF.

This chain connects TRBV7-8 to TRBJ1-1, with 11 bases identical to TRBD1. The CDR3 is made up of 13 amino acids. Germline lookup yields CDR1 SGHVS and CDR2 FQNEAQ. J gave up 9 bases and V 5 bases, and 5 bases lay outside the gene matches. CDR3 DNA: TGTGCCAGCAGCCCGGACAGGGGGCGGAAAGCTTTCTTT. Its protein is CASSPDRGRKAFF.

This chain links TRBV19 with TRBJ2-2; no clear D. Germline V gene data show CDR1 as LNHDA and CDR2 as SQIVND (reference sequence). V was trimmed by 3 bases and J by 6 bases, leaving 8 bases between them. The CDR3 contains 13 residues. CDR3: CASSISWAGELFF. CDR3 nucleotides: TGTGCCAGTAGTATCAGTTGGGCCGGGGAGCTGTTTTTT.

The chain uses TRBV7-9 and TRBJ1-5; D is perhaps TRBD1 (6 bases). Germline V gene lookup returns CDR1 SEHNR and CDR2 FQNEAQ (reference sequence). The CDR3 sequence is 17 residues long. V was shortened by 3 bases and J by 1 base, with 16 bases between the two germline ends. The DNA for the CDR3 is TGTGCCAGCAGCTTGGCGGTGTCGGGGGCCAGCAATCAGCCCCAGCATTTT. Protein sequence: CASSLAVSGASNQPQHF.